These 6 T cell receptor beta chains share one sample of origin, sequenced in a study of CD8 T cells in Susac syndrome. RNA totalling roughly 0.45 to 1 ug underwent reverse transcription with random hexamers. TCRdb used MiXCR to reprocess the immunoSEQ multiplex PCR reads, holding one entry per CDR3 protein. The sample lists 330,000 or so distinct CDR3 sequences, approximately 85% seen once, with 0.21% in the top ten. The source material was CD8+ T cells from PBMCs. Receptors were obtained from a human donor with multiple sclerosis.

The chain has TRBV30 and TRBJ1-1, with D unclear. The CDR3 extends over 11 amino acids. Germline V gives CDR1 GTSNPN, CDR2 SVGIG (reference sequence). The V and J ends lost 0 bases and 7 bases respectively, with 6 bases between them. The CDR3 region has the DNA TGTGCCTGGAGTGTAGTAAGTGAAGCTTTCTTT. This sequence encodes CAWSVVSEAFF.

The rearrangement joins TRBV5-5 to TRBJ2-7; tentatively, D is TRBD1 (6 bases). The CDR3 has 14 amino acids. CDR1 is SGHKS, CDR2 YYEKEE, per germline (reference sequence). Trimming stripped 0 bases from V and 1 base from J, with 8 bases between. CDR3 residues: CASSLATGSYEQYF. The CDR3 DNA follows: TGTGCCAGCAGCTTGGCCACAGGGTCCTACGAGCAGTACTTC. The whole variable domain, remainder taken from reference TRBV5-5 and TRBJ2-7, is DAGVTQSPTHLIKTRGQQVTLRCSPISGHKSVSWYQQVLGQGPQFIFQYYEKEERGRGNFPDRFSARQFPNYSSELNVNALLLGDSALYLCASSLATGSYEQYFGPGTRLTVT.

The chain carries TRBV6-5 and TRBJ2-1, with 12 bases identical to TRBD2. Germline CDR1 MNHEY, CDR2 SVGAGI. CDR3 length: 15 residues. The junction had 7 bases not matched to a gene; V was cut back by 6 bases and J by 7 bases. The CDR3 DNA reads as TGTGCCAGCAGCCGCACTAGCGGGAGGTCTAATGAGCAGTTCTTC. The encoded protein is CASSRTSGRSNEQFF.

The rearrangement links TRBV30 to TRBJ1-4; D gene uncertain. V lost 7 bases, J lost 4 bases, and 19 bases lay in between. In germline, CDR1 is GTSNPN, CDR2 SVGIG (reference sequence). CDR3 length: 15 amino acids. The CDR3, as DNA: TGTGCCTCCAGGAGTACAGAACGGAATAATGAAAAACTGTTTTTT. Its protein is CASRSTERNNEKLFF.

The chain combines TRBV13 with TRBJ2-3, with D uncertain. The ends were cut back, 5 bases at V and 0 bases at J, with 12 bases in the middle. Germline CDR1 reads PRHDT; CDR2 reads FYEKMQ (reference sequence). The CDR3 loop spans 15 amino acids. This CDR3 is CASSLPTPSTDTQYF. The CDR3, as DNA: TGTGCCAGCAGCCTACCCACCCCTAGCACAGATACGCAGTATTTT.

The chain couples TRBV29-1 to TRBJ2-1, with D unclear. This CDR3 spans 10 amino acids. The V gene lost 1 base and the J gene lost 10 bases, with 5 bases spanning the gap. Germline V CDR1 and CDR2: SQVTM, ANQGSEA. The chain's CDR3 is CSVEGKEQFF. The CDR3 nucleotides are TGCAGCGTTGAAGGCAAAGAGCAGTTCTTC.